A single sample gave rise to the 32 T cell receptor beta chains below, sequenced in a study of human T cells and chemical hapten exposure. TCRdb redid the calling of the RACE reads with MiXCR, one entry per CDR3 protein. The sample has roughly 75,000 distinct CDR3 sequences, around 9.4% seen once. Time point meaning: healthy volunteer bleed at 6 weeks. Someone pulled total RNA out of unfractionated whole blood. Specimen: whole blood. The receptors were sampled from a female donor in good health. Some clones in this sample may be carry-over from other donors' samples.

The gene calls are TRBV12-3 or TRBV12-4 and TRBJ1-1, with TRBD1 matching over 7 bases. V lost 3 bases, J lost 2 bases, and 3 bases stayed unmatched. The CDR3 spans 14 residues. This CDR3 reads CASSFTGANTEAFF. The CDR3, as DNA: TGTGCCAGCAGTTTTACAGGGGCCAACACTGAAGCTTTCTTT.

This clonotype was detected only a few times. The chain links TRBV28 to TRBJ2-7; possibly TRBD1 for D (6 bases). The germline V gene has CDR1 MDHEN and CDR2 SYDVKM. The CDR3 has 14 residues. V shed 6 bases and J shed 3 bases, with 15 bases lying between them. The CDR3 DNA sequence: TGTGCCAGCAGGTCTTGGGGGCTGAGCTACGAGCAGTACTTC. It yields the protein CASRSWGLSYEQYF.

This clonotype turned up a few times. Relative to the germline gene, one junction end is altered; a read error may explain this. The gene calls are TRBV20-1 and TRBJ2-1; 9 nucleotides match TRBD2. The CDR3 contains 15 residues. From germline, CDR1 is DFQATT and CDR2 SNEGSKA (reference sequence). CDR3 in DNA: TGCAGTGCAAGAGGGGTAGCGGGGGCCTACAATGAGCAGTTCTTC. Translated, it gives CSARGVAGAYNEQFF.

There are a few counts of this clonotype. V and J are TRBV27 and TRBJ2-2; D may match TRBD1 or TRBD2 (6 bases each). The CDR3 spans 13 residues. V was cut by 8 bases and J by 5 bases, with 12 bases left in between. Germline values: CDR1 MNHEY, CDR2 SMNVEV (reference sequence). Written as DNA, the CDR3 is TGTGCCAGCGTGGGGGGCAGGACCGGGGAGCTGTTTTTT. It yields the protein CASVGGRTGELFF.

In this sample, this clonotype turned up a few times. The chain uses TRBV5-6 and TRBJ1-1, with D tentatively TRBD1 (5 bases). V lost 4 bases to trimming and J lost 3 bases, with 16 bases between them. The CDR3 totals 15 residues. Germline assignment: CDR1 SGHDT and CDR2 YYEEEE. The CDR3 bases are TGTGCCAGCAGCCACGCGTGGGGCACGGACACTGAAGCTTTCTTT. Its protein is CASSHAWGTDTEAFF.

Many counts were recorded for this clonotype. This chain links TRBV13 with TRBJ1-2, with a weak D call TRBD1 (6 bases). The germline V gene has CDR1 PRHDT and CDR2 FYEKMQ (reference sequence). The germline V and J ends were trimmed by 1 base and 4 bases, with 22 bases remaining between them. The CDR3 contains 18 residues. The CDR3 region is CASSLVQNWGAGSYGYTF. In DNA form, the CDR3 reads TGTGCCAGCAGCTTAGTTCAAAATTGGGGGGCCGGTTCCTATGGCTACACCTTC.

This clonotype occurred a few times. The rearrangement links TRBV27 to TRBJ1-5; 10 bases map to TRBD1. Germline CDR1 MNHEY, CDR2 SMNVEV (reference sequence). With V trimmed by 6 bases and J by 0 bases, 5 bases remained unmatched. The CDR3 loop spans 16 amino acids. For the CDR3, the DNA is TGTGCCAGCAGGACAGGGGGCCAGGATAGCAATCAGCCCCAGCATTTT. It translates to CASRTGGQDSNQPQHF.

This chain connects TRBV12-3 or TRBV12-4 to TRBJ2-5; D is undetermined. The CDR3 runs to 15 residues. The germline V and J ends were trimmed by 5 bases and 2 bases, with 15 bases remaining between them. CDR3 loop: CASSPPQVIQETQYF. CDR3 in DNA: TGTGCCAGCAGTCCTCCTCAGGTGATACAAGAGACCCAGTACTTC.

The chain combines TRBV6-6 with TRBJ1-1, with 9 bases lining up with TRBD1. The CDR3 runs to 17 residues. Germline-derived CDR1 and CDR2 are MNHNY and SVGAGI (reference sequence). The trim removed 7 bases at V and 5 bases at J, leaving 17 bases unmatched. The CDR3 DNA reads as TGTGCCAGCACCGGAGGGGGACAGGGAGGTGGGGATACTGAAGCTTTCTTT. It encodes CASTGGGQGGGDTEAFF.

This clonotype occurred a few times. CDR3: CASSPRDLGEKLFF. The CDR3 nucleotides are TGTGCCAGCAGCCCCCGGGACCTTGGGGAAAAACTGTTTTTT. J is TRBJ1-4 and V is TRBV7-8, with D possibly matching TRBD1 (5 bases). Trimming shortened V by 5 bases and J by 8 bases, and 15 bases separated the two germline ends. Germline CDR1 and CDR2: SGHVS and FQNEAQ. The CDR3 extends over 14 amino acids.

The rearrangement joins TRBV4-3 to TRBJ2-3; TRBD1 matches at 9 bases. This CDR3 has 16 residues. After removal of 0 bases from V and 3 bases from J, the junction contained 4 bases not matched to a gene. CDR1 is LGHNA and CDR2 is YSLEER in the germline V gene. The CDR3 bases are TGCGCCAGCAGCCAAGATAGACAGGGGGTAACAGATACGCAGTATTTT. The encoded protein is CASSQDRQGVTDTQYF.

This clonotype came up a few times. The rearrangement uses TRBV6-2 or TRBV6-3 and TRBJ2-6; no clear D gene. The V gene's germline CDR1 is MNHEY and CDR2 SVGEGT. Between the trimmed V and J ends, which lost 6 bases and 2 bases, there was a span of 17 bases. This CDR3 contains 17 residues. The CDR3 bases are TGTGCCAGCAGCCCTCTCGTTTGGGGTCCTGGGGCCAACGTCCTGACTTTC. Translating it yields CASSPLVWGPGANVLTF.

V gene TRBV10-3 combines with J gene TRBJ2-1; 14 nucleotides match TRBD2. This CDR3 region has 17 residues. J lost 8 bases, V lost 4 bases, and 10 bases had no gene match. Germline V CDR1 and CDR2: ENHRY, SYGVKD. In nucleotides, the CDR3 is TGTGCCATCAGTGGGACTAGCGGGGGGCCTAATCGGGATGAGCAGTTCTTC. Amino acids: CAISGTSGGPNRDEQFF.

Remarks on this clonotype: One end of the junction does not line up with germline, which may come from a read error. The V gene is TRBV14, the J gene TRBJ2-2, with D possibly matching TRBD1 (5 bases). CDR3 length equals 12 residues. Germline-derived CDR1 and CDR2 are SGHDN and FVKESK. CDR3 region: CASSQAGGELFF. In DNA form, the CDR3 reads TGTGCCAGCAGTCAAGCAGGGGGGGAGCTGTTTTTT.

The table lists this clonotype with a few counts. This rearrangement joins TRBV7-6 to TRBJ2-5; D is uncertain. This CDR3 region has 18 residues. Between the trimmed V and J ends, which lost 2 bases and 1 base, there was a span of 20 bases. Per germline, CDR1 SGHVS and CDR2 FNYEAQ. The CDR3 is CASSLYGIGGESQETQYF. The CDR3 nucleotides read TGTGCCAGCAGCTTATATGGGATCGGCGGAGAGTCCCAAGAGACCCAGTACTTC. Complete variable domain (other parts from reference TRBV7-6 and TRBJ2-5): GAGVSQSPRYKVTKRGQDVALRCDPISGHVSLYWYRQALGQGPEFLTYFNYEAQQDKSGLPNDRFSAERPEGSISTLTIQRTEQRDSAMYRCASSLYGIGGESQETQYFGPGTRLLVL.

The J gene is TRBJ2-1, the V gene TRBV19; 8 bases line up with TRBD1. With V trimmed by 7 bases and J by 2 bases, 7 bases remained unmatched. The CDR3 contains 15 residues. Looked up from germline, CDR1 is LNHDA and CDR2 is SQIVND (reference sequence). The CDR3 region is CASKAQGAPYNEQFF. CDR3 nucleotide sequence: TGTGCCAGTAAGGCTCAGGGGGCCCCCTACAATGAGCAGTTCTTC.

The V and J genes are TRBV7-2 and TRBJ2-3; D is ambiguous. The CDR3 is made up of 15 amino acids. V was shortened by 4 bases and J by 6 bases, with 17 bases between the two germline ends. CDR1 and CDR2 (germline): SGHTA, FQGNSA. The CDR3 DNA is TGTGCCAGCAGCTCCTTCCCCCCTAAAGGCGATACGCAGTATTTT. Protein: CASSSFPPKGDTQYF.

The chain is built from TRBV3-1 and TRBJ2-1, with a tentative D call TRBD1 (6 bases). The V end was cut by 3 bases, the J end by 8 bases, with 23 bases between. CDR1 is LGHDT, CDR2 YNNKEL, per germline (reference sequence). The CDR3 spans 17 residues. CDR3 sequence: CASSQTRESRGFDEQFF. In DNA form, the CDR3 reads TGTGCCAGCAGCCAGACAAGAGAGTCTAGGGGGTTCGATGAGCAGTTCTTC.

This clonotype came up a few times. The rearrangement uses TRBV20-1 and TRBJ2-4; D perhaps matches TRBD1 (6 bases). Per germline, CDR1 DFQATT and CDR2 SNEGSKA (reference sequence). The CDR3 has 14 amino acids. V was clipped by 3 bases and J by 1 base, with 10 bases between them. The CDR3 nucleotides read TGCAGTGCTAGCACACAGGGTGCCAAAAACATTCAGTACTTC. Encoded protein: CSASTQGAKNIQYF.

This clonotype was counted many times. The rearrangement joins TRBV12-3 or TRBV12-4 to TRBJ2-3; perhaps D is TRBD1 or TRBD2 (5 bases each). The V gene lost 6 bases and the J gene lost 5 bases, with 18 bases spanning the gap. The CDR3 runs 15 residues. In nucleotides, the CDR3 is TGTGCCAGCAGCTATGGGACCTCTCGGGGAGATACGCAGTATTTT. The encoded protein is CASSYGTSRGDTQYF.

The sample holds many counts of this clonotype. This chain uses TRBV10-3 with TRBJ2-6; D call uncertain. Germline CDR1 reads ENHRY; CDR2 reads SYGVKD. V lost 5 bases, J lost 0 bases, and 8 bases lay in between. The CDR3 totals 15 residues. CDR3 residues: CAISNSNSGANVLTF. In nucleotides, the CDR3 is TGTGCCATCAGTAATTCTAACTCTGGGGCCAACGTCCTGACTTTC.

The chain couples TRBV5-1 to TRBJ2-3; D possibly matches TRBD1 or TRBD2 (6 bases each). The V end was cut by 4 bases, the J end by 4 bases, with 16 bases between. Looked up from germline, CDR1 is SGHRS and CDR2 is YFSETQ. This CDR3 spans 15 amino acids. CDR3 residues: CASSPPGGWPDTQYF. CDR3 DNA: TGCGCCAGCAGCCCCCCCGGGGGCTGGCCAGATACGCAGTATTTT.

At least ten counts were recorded for this clonotype. The V call is TRBV20-1, the J call TRBJ1-5; 7 bases are shared with TRBD1. CDR1 DFQATT and CDR2 SNEGSKA come from the germline V gene (reference sequence). The CDR3 is 15 residues long. Germline trimming cut 5 bases from V and 0 bases from J; bases unmatched to any gene: 7. In nucleotides, the CDR3 is TGCAGTGCTTGGGACAGTCTTTATAGCAATCAGCCCCAGCATTTT. Amino acids: CSAWDSLYSNQPQHF.

This clonotype was observed many times. The chain joins TRBV6-2 or TRBV6-3 to TRBJ2-1, with D tentatively TRBD1 or TRBD2 (6 bases each). The V end lost 5 bases, the J end lost 10 bases, and 18 bases lay between the germline ends. This CDR3 region has 14 residues. CDR1 and CDR2 (germline): MNHEY, SVGEGT. CDR3 in amino acids: CASSIGHTGGEQFF. CDR3 coding DNA: TGTGCCAGCAGTATCGGACATACCGGGGGCGAGCAGTTCTTC.

This clonotype was counted many times. The chain combines TRBV5-4 with TRBJ1-4, with D possibly TRBD1 on 6 matching bases. The CDR3 spans 12 residues. Trimming stripped 4 bases from V and 11 bases from J, with 12 bases between. The germline gives CDR1 SGHNT, CDR2 YYREEE (reference sequence). CDR3 DNA: TGTGCCAGCAGCACAGGGCGGGACAAACTGTTTTTT. Amino acids: CASSTGRDKLFF.

Ten or more counts support this clonotype. This chain links TRBV10-3 with TRBJ2-3, with D possibly TRBD1 on 7 matching bases. V was clipped by 0 bases and J by 4 bases, with 17 bases between them. Per germline, CDR1 ENHRY and CDR2 SYGVKD. This CDR3 contains 17 residues. The CDR3 nucleotides read TGTGCCATCAGTGAGTCGAAAACAGGAGGGGGCCCAGATACGCAGTATTTT. This translates into CAISESKTGGGPDTQYF.

There are a few counts of this clonotype. The chain combines TRBV6-2 or TRBV6-3 with TRBJ1-5, with D unresolved. CDR1 and CDR2 from the germline V gene are MNHEY and SVGEGT. This CDR3 has 16 amino acids. Trimming left V 0 bases short and J 5 bases short, with 14 bases between. CDR3 sequence: CASSYSKGQRDQPQHF. CDR3 nucleotide sequence: TGTGCCAGCAGTTACTCGAAGGGTCAACGGGATCAGCCCCAGCATTTT.

This clonotype has more than one count but fewer than ten. The rearrangement links TRBV12-3 or TRBV12-4 to TRBJ2-5, with 8 bases matching TRBD1. After removal of 6 bases from V and 0 bases from J, the junction contained 9 bases not matched to a gene. The CDR3 is 16 amino acids. The CDR3: CASRPDRGPDQETQYF. CDR3 bases: TGTGCCAGCAGGCCCGACAGGGGCCCGGACCAAGAGACCCAGTACTTC.

This clonotype has a handful of counts. V is TRBV12-3 or TRBV12-4 and J is TRBJ2-5; D is possibly TRBD2 (6 bases). The V and J ends lost 0 bases and 4 bases respectively, with 12 bases between them. The length of the CDR3 is 15 residues. The CDR3 reads CASSLAQVGGETQYF. The CDR3 DNA follows: TGTGCCAGCAGTTTAGCGCAGGTGGGGGGAGAGACCCAGTACTTC.

This rearrangement joins TRBV10-3 to TRBJ2-5, with TRBD2 as a possible D gene (6 bases). This CDR3 comprises 13 residues. Germline V lookup: CDR1 ENHRY, CDR2 SYGVKD. V dropped 10 bases and J dropped 2 bases, with 14 bases sitting between them. This CDR3 reads CATSASGQETQYF. DNA for the CDR3: TGTGCCACCAGCGCCAGCGGGCAAGAGACCCAGTACTTC.

V and J are TRBV15 and TRBJ2-1, with 11 bases fitting TRBD1. After removal of 3 bases from V and 14 bases from J, the junction contained 12 bases not matched to a gene. Germline-derived CDR1 and CDR2 are LNHNV and YYDKDF (reference sequence). The CDR3 extends over 15 amino acids. CDR3 sequence (DNA): TGTGCCACCAGCAGGGCATACGACGGACAGGGGGCGAAGTTCTTC. Translating it yields CATSRAYDGQGAKFF.

The chain joins TRBV7-9 to TRBJ2-2; 12 bases map to TRBD2. The junction had 1 base not matched to a gene; V was cut back by 3 bases and J by 2 bases. The CDR3 runs 16 residues. Germline assignment: CDR1 SEHNR and CDR2 FQNEAQ (reference sequence). The CDR3 DNA follows: TGTGCCAGCAGCTTCGGACTAGCGGGAAACACCGGGGAGCTGTTTTTT. Its translation: CASSFGLAGNTGELFF.